Shown below are 17 T cell receptor beta chains from a single sample sequenced in a study of beta chain features in type 1 diabetes. The isolated RNA, all of it, was reverse transcribed, so expressed TCRB transcripts were what got sequenced. The method was immunoSEQ multiplex PCR; TCRdb's version includes in-frame clones alone and lacks a portion of them. The table has hundreds of thousands of clones, 14% seen once. The specimen was central memory CD4+ T cells from blood. These receptor sequences come from a man aged 25 to 45 in good health.

The genes are TRBV6-5 and TRBJ2-3; 7 nucleotides line up with TRBD2. Germline CDR1 reads MNHEY; CDR2 reads SVGAGI. V shed 6 bases, J shed 4 bases, and the junction held 10 bases outside the gene matches. The CDR3 runs to 15 residues. DNA for the CDR3: TGTGCCAGCAGGGACATAGCGGGCGGGTCAGATACGCAGTATTTT. This sequence encodes CASRDIAGGSDTQYF.

This clone was counted only a few times. The V call is TRBV12-5, the J call TRBJ1-5; D is unclear. V dropped 4 bases and J dropped 2 bases, with 12 bases sitting between them. There are 15 residues in the CDR3. In germline, CDR1 is LGHNT, CDR2 FRNRAP. CDR3 amino acids: CASGSTVVGNQPQHF. The DNA for the CDR3 is TGTGCTAGTGGTTCAACAGTAGTTGGCAATCAGCCCCAGCATTTT.

The genes are TRBV11-2 and TRBJ2-7; D remains ambiguous. The V end lost 3 bases, the J end lost 6 bases, and 12 bases lay between the germline ends. Germline CDR1 and CDR2: SGHAT and FQNNGV. There are 13 residues in the CDR3. CDR3 nucleotides: TGTGCCAGCAGCTTGAAGCCTGGCGTCGAGCAGTACTTC. This translates into CASSLKPGVEQYF.

This clone was picked up a small number of times. The chain links TRBV6-5 to TRBJ2-3; D unclear. This CDR3 comprises 15 residues. V was trimmed by 4 bases and J by 4 bases, leaving 15 bases between them. CDR1 is MNHEY and CDR2 is SVGAGI in the germline V gene. CDR3 nucleotides: TGTGCCAGCAGTTTGGTGAGGACCGGCGCAGATACGCAGTATTTT. Its translation is CASSLVRTGADTQYF.

This clone was detected ten times or more. The chain employs TRBV10-3 and TRBJ1-2; D is unclear. Deletions cut 5 bases from V and 8 bases from J, with 15 bases between. Germline CDR1 reads ENHRY; CDR2 reads SYGVKD. This CDR3 is 13 amino acids long. The CDR3 region is CAISFQAAGGYTF. The CDR3 DNA follows: TGTGCCATCAGTTTTCAGGCTGCGGGGGGCTACACCTTC.

In its sample, this clone was seen a few times. The chain recombines TRBV7-8 with TRBJ2-3; TRBD2 matches 8 bases. In germline, CDR1 is SGHVS, CDR2 FQNEAQ. Trimming removed 2 bases from V and 1 base from J; junction bases left unmatched: 2. The CDR3 has 15 amino acids. The CDR3 sequence: CASSLLGLGTDTQYF. The CDR3, as DNA: TGTGCCAGCAGCTTATTGGGACTAGGCACAGATACGCAGTATTTT. The variable domain in full, completed from reference TRBV7-8 and TRBJ2-3, reads GAGVSQSPRYKVAKRGQDVALRCDPISGHVSLFWYQQALGQGPEFLTYFQNEAQLDKSGLPSDRFFAERPEGSVSTLKIQRTQQEDSAVYLCASSLLGLGTDTQYFGPGTRLTVL.

V is TRBV9 and J is TRBJ2-1, with D uncertain. Germline V lookup: CDR1 SGDLS, CDR2 YYNGEE. This CDR3 has 15 amino acids. V lost 2 bases, J lost 8 bases, and 17 bases lay in between. CDR3 amino acids: CASSVTGYLGYEQFF. CDR3 sequence (DNA): TGTGCCAGCAGCGTTACGGGCTACCTAGGGTATGAGCAGTTCTTC. The complete variable domain, with remaining parts taken from reference TRBV9 and TRBJ2-1, reads DSGVTQTPKHLITATGQRVTLRCSPRSGDLSVYWYQQSLDQGLQFLIQYYNGEERAKGNILERFSAQQFPDLHSELNLSSLELGDSALYFCASSVTGYLGYEQFFGPGTRLTVL.

This clone was seen only a few times. J is TRBJ2-2 and V is TRBV7-2; perhaps D is TRBD1 or TRBD2 (5 bases each). The germline CDR1 and CDR2 sequences are SGHTA and FQGNSA. Trimming removed 3 bases at V and 5 bases at J, with 13 bases between. The CDR3 spans 15 residues. CDR3 coding DNA: TGTGCCAGCAGCTTCCGAGGGGCGACTACCGGGGAGCTGTTTTTT. This gives the protein CASSFRGATTGELFF.

The V and J genes are TRBV11-2 and TRBJ2-7; 9 bases are a match to TRBD1. In germline, CDR1 is SGHAT, CDR2 FQNNGV. The CDR3 loop spans 14 amino acids. After removal of 3 bases from V and 8 bases from J, the junction contained 8 bases not matched to a gene. CDR3 residues: CASSLPRDRAQQYF. The DNA for the CDR3 is TGTGCCAGCAGCTTGCCTCGGGACAGGGCGCAGCAGTACTTC.

This chain connects TRBV29-1 to TRBJ1-1; weak D call: TRBD1 (6 bases). This CDR3 contains 15 residues. V lost 5 bases, J lost 1 base, and 17 bases lay in between. Germline values: CDR1 SQVTM, CDR2 ANQGSEA. CDR3 DNA sequence: TGCAGCGTTTCGGTTGGGAACAGGGCGAACACTGAAGCTTTCTTT. Translating gives CSVSVGNRANTEAFF.

The chain recombines TRBV6-1 with TRBJ1-4; a possible D gene is TRBD1 (6 bases). V lost 5 bases, J lost 7 bases, and 14 bases lay in between. This CDR3 contains 14 residues. CDR1 is MNHNS and CDR2 is SASEGT in the germline V gene. CDR3 region: CASSQTRGGEKLFF. The CDR3 nucleotides read TGTGCCAGCAGTCAGACCCGAGGGGGTGAAAAACTGTTTTTT.

This clone was recorded a few times. The V gene is TRBV11-2, the J gene TRBJ1-2; 9 bases map to TRBD1. V was pared by 1 base and J by 8 bases, with 5 bases of the junction left unmatched. The CDR3 contains 14 residues. The germline V gene encodes CDR1 SGHAT and CDR2 FQNNGV. Here the CDR3 DNA reads TGTGCCAGCAGCTTAGGGGGGACAGGGAACGGCTACACCTTC. Translated: CASSLGGTGNGYTF.

This clone came up a few times. This rearrangement joins TRBV7-8 to TRBJ2-7, with D unclear. The CDR3 totals 14 residues. Per the germline V gene, CDR1 is SGHVS and CDR2 is FQNEAQ. Between the trimmed V and J ends, which lost 5 bases and 1 base, there was a span of 12 bases. In nucleotides, the CDR3 is TGTGCCAGCAGCGCAGCGACAAATTCCTACGAGCAGTACTTC. It codes for CASSAATNSYEQYF. Based on the CDR3 plus reference TRBV7-8 and TRBJ2-7, the full variable domain is GAGVSQSPRYKVAKRGQDVALRCDPISGHVSLFWYQQALGQGPEFLTYFQNEAQLDKSGLPSDRFFAERPEGSVSTLKIQRTQQEDSAVYLCASSAATNSYEQYFGPGTRLTVT.

The chain carries TRBV9 and TRBJ1-2; 9 bases map to TRBD1. This CDR3 comprises 13 residues. Germline CDR1 reads SGDLS; CDR2 reads YYNGEE. Trimming removed 5 bases from V and 5 bases from J; junction bases left unmatched: 4. Written as DNA, the CDR3 is TGTGCCAGCAGTACCGGGACAGGGTATGGCTACACCTTC. The encoded protein is CASSTGTGYGYTF.

V is TRBV6-1 and J is TRBJ2-5; no firm D call. CDR3 length equals 10 residues. V was pared by 7 bases and J by 5 bases, with 5 bases between. The germline CDR1 and CDR2 sequences are MNHNS and SASEGT. The CDR3 loop reads CASMYETQYF. DNA of the CDR3: TGTGCCAGCATGTACGAGACCCAGTACTTC.

About this clone itself: Other DNA sequences in the same sample also yield this CDR3. This chain joins TRBV5-4 and TRBJ2-1; a possible D gene is TRBD2 (5 bases). CDR1 is SGHNT, CDR2 YYREEE, per germline (reference sequence). The CDR3 extends over 11 amino acids. Trimming stripped 6 bases from V and 5 bases from J, with 6 bases between. The CDR3 bases are TGTGCCAGCACGCGGGACAATGAGCAGTTCTTC. Protein sequence: CASTRDNEQFF.

The table lists this clone with a few counts. The rearrangement joins TRBV7-8 to TRBJ1-1; D gene uncertain. From germline, CDR1 is SGHVS and CDR2 FQNEAQ. Trimming stripped 4 bases from V and 1 base from J, with 13 bases between. This CDR3 has 15 amino acids. CDR3 bases: TGTGCCAGCAGCTCCTTGCAGTGGGCGAACACTGAAGCTTTCTTT. Amino acid sequence: CASSSLQWANTEAFF. Together with reference TRBV7-8 and TRBJ1-1, the CDR3 gives the full variable domain: GAGVSQSPRYKVAKRGQDVALRCDPISGHVSLFWYQQALGQGPEFLTYFQNEAQLDKSGLPSDRFFAERPEGSVSTLKIQRTQQEDSAVYLCASSSLQWANTEAFFGQGTRLTVV.